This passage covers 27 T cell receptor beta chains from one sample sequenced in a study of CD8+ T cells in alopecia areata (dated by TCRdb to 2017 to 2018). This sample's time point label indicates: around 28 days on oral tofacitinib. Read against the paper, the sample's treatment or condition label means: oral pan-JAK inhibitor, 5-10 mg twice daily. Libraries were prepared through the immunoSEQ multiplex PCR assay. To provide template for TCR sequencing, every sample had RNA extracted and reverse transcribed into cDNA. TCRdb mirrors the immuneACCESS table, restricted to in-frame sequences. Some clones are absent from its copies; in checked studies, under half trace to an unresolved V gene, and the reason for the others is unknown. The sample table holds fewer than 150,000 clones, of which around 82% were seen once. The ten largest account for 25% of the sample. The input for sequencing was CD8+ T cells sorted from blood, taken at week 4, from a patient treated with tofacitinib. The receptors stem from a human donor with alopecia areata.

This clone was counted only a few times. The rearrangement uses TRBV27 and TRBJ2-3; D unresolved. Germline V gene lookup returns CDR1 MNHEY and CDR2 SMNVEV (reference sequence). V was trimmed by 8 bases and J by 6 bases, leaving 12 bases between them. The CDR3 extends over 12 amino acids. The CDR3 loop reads CASGNQLDTQYF. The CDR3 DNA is TGTGCCAGCGGAAACCAGTTGGATACGCAGTATTTT.

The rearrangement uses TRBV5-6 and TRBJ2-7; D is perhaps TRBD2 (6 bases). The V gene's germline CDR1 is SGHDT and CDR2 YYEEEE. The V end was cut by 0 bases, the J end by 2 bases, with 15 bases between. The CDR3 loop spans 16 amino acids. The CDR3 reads CASSLGLGGIPYEQYF. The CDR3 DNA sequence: TGTGCCAGCAGCTTGGGCCTTGGAGGGATCCCCTACGAGCAGTACTTC.

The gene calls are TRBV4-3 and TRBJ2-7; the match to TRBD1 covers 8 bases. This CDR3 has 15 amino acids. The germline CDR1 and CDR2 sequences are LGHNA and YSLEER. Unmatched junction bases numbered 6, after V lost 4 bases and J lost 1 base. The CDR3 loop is CASSPGRTGSYEQYF. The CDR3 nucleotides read TGCGCCAGCAGCCCCGGCAGGACAGGGTCCTACGAGCAGTACTTC.

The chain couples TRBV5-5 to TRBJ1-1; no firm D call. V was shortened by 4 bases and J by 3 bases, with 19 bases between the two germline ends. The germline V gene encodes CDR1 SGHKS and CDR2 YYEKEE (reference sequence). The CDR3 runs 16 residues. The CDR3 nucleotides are TGTGCCAGCAGCCCGGCCAGTATGGGCGGTGACACTGAAGCTTTCTTT. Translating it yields CASSPASMGGDTEAFF.

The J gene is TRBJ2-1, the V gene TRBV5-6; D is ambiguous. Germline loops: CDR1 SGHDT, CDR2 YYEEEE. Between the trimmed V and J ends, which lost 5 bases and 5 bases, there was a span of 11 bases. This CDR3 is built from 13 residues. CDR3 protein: CASSSQVHNEQFF. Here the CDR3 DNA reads TGTGCCAGCAGTTCTCAGGTACACAATGAGCAGTTCTTC.

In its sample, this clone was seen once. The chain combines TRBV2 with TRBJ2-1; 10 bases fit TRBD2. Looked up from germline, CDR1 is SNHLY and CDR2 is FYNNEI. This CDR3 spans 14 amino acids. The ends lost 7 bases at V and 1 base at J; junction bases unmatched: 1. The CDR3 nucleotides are TGTGCCAGCACACTAGCGGGATCCTACAATGAGCAGTTCTTC. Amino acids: CASTLAGSYNEQFF.

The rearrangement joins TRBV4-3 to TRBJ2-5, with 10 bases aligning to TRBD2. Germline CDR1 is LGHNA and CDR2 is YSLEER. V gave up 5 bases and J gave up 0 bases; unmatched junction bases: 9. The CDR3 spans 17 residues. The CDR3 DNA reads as TGCGCCAGCAGCGCAGATAGAGCGGGGGGGAACCAAGAGACCCAGTACTTC. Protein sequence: CASSADRAGGNQETQYF.

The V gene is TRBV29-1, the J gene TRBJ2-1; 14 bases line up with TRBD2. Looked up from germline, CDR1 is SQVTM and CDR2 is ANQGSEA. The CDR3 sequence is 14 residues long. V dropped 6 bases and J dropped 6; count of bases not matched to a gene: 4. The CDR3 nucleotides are TGCAGCGTGTCGGGACTAGCGGGGGCCAATGAGCAGTTCTTC. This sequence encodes CSVSGLAGANEQFF.

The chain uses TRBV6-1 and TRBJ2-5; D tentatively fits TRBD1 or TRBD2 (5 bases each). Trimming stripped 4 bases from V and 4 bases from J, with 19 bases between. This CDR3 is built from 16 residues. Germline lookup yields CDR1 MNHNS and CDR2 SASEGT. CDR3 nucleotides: TGTGCCAGCAGTGCCGGGACGTTGAGGGCGGGAGAGACCCAGTACTTC. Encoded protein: CASSAGTLRAGETQYF.

CDR3 sequence: CASSPRWAGDRTDTQYF. Written as DNA, the CDR3 is TGTGCCAGCAGTCCCCGCTGGGCGGGGGACCGCACAGATACGCAGTATTTT. The chain is built from TRBV27 and TRBJ2-3; 7 bases align to TRBD2. Germline CDR1 MNHEY, CDR2 SMNVEV (reference sequence). V was clipped by 5 bases and J by 1 base; unmatched bases: 12. CDR3 length: 17 amino acids.

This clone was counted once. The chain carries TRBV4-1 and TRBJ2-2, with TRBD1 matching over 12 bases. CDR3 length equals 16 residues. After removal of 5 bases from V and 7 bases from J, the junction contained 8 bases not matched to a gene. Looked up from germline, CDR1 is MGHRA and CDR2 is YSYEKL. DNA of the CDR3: TGCGCCAGCAGCTCGGGACAGGGGGCGCGAGTCGGGGAGCTGTTTTTT. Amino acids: CASSSGQGARVGELFF.

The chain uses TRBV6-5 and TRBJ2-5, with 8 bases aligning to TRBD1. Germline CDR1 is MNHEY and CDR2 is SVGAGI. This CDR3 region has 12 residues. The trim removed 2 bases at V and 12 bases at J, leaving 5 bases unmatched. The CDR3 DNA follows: TGTGCCAGCAGTTACCCGGACAGGGATGAGTACTTC. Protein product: CASSYPDRDEYF.

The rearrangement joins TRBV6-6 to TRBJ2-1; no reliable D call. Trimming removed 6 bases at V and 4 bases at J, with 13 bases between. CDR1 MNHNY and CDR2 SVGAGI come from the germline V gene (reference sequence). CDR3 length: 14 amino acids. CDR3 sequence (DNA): TGTGCCAGCAGAGTCGTCGGGCCGTACAATGAGCAGTTCTTC. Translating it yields CASRVVGPYNEQFF.

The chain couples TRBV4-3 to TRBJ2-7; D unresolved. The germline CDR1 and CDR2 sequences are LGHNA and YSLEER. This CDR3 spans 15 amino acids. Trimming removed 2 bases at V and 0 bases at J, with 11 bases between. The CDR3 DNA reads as TGCGCCAGCAGCCAATTGGCCGATCCCTCCTACGAGCAGTACTTC. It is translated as CASSQLADPSYEQYF.

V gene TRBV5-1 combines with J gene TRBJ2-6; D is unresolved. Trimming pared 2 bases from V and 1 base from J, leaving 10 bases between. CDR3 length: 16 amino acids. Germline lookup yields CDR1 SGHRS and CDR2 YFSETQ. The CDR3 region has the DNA TGCGCCAGCAGCTTTTCGGAGCGTTCTGGGGCCAACGTCCTGACTTTC. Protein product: CASSFSERSGANVLTF.

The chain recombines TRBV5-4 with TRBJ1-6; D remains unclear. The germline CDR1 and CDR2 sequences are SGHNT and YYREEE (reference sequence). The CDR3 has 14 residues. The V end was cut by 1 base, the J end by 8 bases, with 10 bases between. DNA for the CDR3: TGTGCCAGCAGCTTGAAGGGAGGTGATTCACCCCTCCACTTT. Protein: CASSLKGGDSPLHF.

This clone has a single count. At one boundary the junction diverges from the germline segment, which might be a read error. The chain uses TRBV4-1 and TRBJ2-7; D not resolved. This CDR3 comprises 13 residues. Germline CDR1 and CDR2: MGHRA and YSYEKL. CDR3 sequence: CASSQGLLYQQYF. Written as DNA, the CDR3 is TGCGCCAGCAGCCAAGGACTTCTCTACCAGCAGTACTTC.

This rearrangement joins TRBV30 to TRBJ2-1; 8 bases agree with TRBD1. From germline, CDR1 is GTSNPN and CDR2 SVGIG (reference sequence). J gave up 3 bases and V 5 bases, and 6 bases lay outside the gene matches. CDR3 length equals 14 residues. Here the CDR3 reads CAWDPGQGYNEQFF. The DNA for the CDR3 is TGTGCCTGGGACCCAGGACAGGGCTACAATGAGCAGTTCTTC.

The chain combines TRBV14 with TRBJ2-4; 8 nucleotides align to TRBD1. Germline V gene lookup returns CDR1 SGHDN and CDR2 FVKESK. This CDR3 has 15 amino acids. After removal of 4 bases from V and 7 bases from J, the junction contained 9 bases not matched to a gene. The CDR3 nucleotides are TGTGCCAGCAGCCTCCGGACAGGGTTTCAGAACATTCAGTACTTC. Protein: CASSLRTGFQNIQYF.

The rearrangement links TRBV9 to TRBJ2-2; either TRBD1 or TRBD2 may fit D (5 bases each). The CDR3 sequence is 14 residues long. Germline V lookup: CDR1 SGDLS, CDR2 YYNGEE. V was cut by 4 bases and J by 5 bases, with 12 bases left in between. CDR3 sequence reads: CASSPLGETGELFF. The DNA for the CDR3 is TGTGCCAGCAGCCCCCTGGGGGAAACCGGGGAGCTGTTTTTT.

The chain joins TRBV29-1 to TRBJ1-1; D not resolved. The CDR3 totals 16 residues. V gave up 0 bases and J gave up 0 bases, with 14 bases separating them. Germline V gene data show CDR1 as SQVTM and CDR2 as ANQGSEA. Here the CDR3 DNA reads TGCAGCGTTGAAGATCGGCTGGGGTCAATGAACACTGAAGCTTTCTTT. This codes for CSVEDRLGSMNTEAFF.

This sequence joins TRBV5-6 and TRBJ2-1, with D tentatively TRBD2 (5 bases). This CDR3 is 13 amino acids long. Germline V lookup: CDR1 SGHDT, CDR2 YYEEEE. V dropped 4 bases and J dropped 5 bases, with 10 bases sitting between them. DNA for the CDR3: TGTGCCAGCAGCAGAGGGTACCACAATGAGCAGTTCTTC. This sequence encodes CASSRGYHNEQFF.

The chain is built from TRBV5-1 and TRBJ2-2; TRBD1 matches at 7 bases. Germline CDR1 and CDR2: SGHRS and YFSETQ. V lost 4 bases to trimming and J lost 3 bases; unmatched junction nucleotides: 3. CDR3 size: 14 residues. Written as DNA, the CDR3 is TGCGCCAGCAGCGGGGACAGTTACACCGGGGAGCTGTTTTTT. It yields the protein CASSGDSYTGELFF.

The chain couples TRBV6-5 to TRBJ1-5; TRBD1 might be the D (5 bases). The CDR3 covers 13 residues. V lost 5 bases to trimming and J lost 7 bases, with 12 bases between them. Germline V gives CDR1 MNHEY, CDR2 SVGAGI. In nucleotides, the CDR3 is TGTGCCAGCAGTCCGGGACCGGGCCAGCCCCAGCATTTT. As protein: CASSPGPGQPQHF.

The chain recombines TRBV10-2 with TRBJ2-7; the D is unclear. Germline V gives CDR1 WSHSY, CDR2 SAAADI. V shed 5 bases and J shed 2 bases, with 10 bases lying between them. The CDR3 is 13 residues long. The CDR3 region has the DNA TGCGCCAGCAGTTCAGACCGACCCTACGAGCAGTACTTC. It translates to CASSSDRPYEQYF.

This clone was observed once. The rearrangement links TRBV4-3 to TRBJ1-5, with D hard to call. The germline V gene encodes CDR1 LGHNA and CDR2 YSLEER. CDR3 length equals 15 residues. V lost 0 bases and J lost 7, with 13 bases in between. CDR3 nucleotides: TGCGCCAGCAGCCAAGATTGGGCAGGTCGGCAGCCCCAGCATTTT. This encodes CASSQDWAGRQPQHF.

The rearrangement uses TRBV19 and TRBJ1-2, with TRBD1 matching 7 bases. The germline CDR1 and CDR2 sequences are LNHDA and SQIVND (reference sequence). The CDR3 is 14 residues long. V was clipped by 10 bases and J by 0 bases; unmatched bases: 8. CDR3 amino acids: CATYTGTANYGYTF. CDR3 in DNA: TGTGCCACCTATACGGGGACAGCTAACTATGGCTACACCTTC. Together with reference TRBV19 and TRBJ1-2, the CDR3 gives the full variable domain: DGGITQSPKYLFRKEGQNVTLSCEQNLNHDAMYWYRQDPGQGLRLIYYSQIVNDFQKGDIAEGYSVSREKKESFPLTVTSAQKNPTAFYLCATYTGTANYGYTFGSGTRLTVV.